What follows are 8 T cell receptor beta chains derived from one specimen sequenced in a study of T cells in Graves' hyperthyroidism and ophthalmopathy. Regions amplified from RNA transcripts were the TCR beta CDR3 regions. Initially, a first-round RT-PCR of the TCR CDR3 employed the HTBI primer set. Each CDR3 protein is one row after TCRdb ran MiXCR on the multiplex PCR reads. The sample includes 360,000 or so distinct CDR3 sequences, about 20% seen only once; the top ten take about 4%. Sequencing was performed on blood. Every receptor here comes from a woman aged 18 to 35 with Graves' hyperthyroidism.

The rearrangement links TRBV6-2 or TRBV6-3 to TRBJ2-7, with D perhaps TRBD1 (6 bases). The CDR3 length is 14 residues. CDR1 and CDR2 from the germline V gene are MNHEY and SVGEGT. V was shortened by 2 bases and J by 5 bases, with 13 bases between the two germline ends. The CDR3 nucleotides are TGTGCCAGCAGTTACGCCGACAGGACTCACGAGCAGTACTTC. It encodes CASSYADRTHEQYF.

This clonotype was seen at least ten times. This rearrangement joins TRBV6-1 to TRBJ2-7; 10 nucleotides line up with TRBD1. Germline assignment: CDR1 MNHNS and CDR2 SASEGT. After removal of 4 bases from V and 5 bases from J, the junction contained 11 bases not matched to a gene. This CDR3 has 16 residues. The CDR3 here is CASSVGPGQGIHEQYF. CDR3 nucleotide sequence: TGTGCCAGCAGTGTCGGGCCGGGACAGGGGATACACGAGCAGTACTTC.

This clonotype has just a few counts. The rearrangement joins TRBV3-1 to TRBJ2-5, with D perhaps given as TRBD1 or TRBD2 (6 bases each). This CDR3 is built from 14 residues. The V end was cut by 6 bases, the J end by 5 bases, with 16 bases between. Per germline, CDR1 LGHDT and CDR2 YNNKEL (reference sequence). CDR3 bases: TGTGCCAGCAGTAGTGGGGGGCCGGGGGAGACCCAGTACTTC. It encodes CASSSGGPGETQYF.

This clonotype was seen ten or more times. The rearrangement joins TRBV13 to TRBJ1-1, with D unresolved. Germline V gene lookup returns CDR1 PRHDT and CDR2 FYEKMQ (reference sequence). Deletions cut 5 bases from V and 4 bases from J, with 14 bases between. This CDR3 region has 14 residues. The CDR3 sequence is CASSPRATGTEAFF. Here the CDR3 DNA reads TGTGCCAGCAGCCCTCGGGCCACGGGCACTGAAGCTTTCTTT.

This clonotype was observed many times. The chain links TRBV20-1 to TRBJ2-3, with TRBD2 matching over 12 bases. Losses at the gene ends were 6 bases for V and 3 bases for J; bases not matched to a gene: 10. CDR1 DFQATT and CDR2 SNEGSKA come from the germline V gene (reference sequence). The CDR3 runs 16 residues. The CDR3 DNA sequence: TGCAGTGCCTGGCTAGCGGGGGGGGCAGAGACAGATACGCAGTATTTT. As protein: CSAWLAGGAETDTQYF.

The rearrangement joins TRBV6-1 to TRBJ2-7, with TRBD2 matching 9 bases. Per germline, CDR1 MNHNS and CDR2 SASEGT. This CDR3 is 15 amino acids long. The J segment lost 1 base and the V segment lost 7 bases, leaving 8 bases of the junction unmatched. The CDR3 here is CASTGAGGRSYEQYF. DNA for the CDR3: TGTGCCAGCACAGGGGCGGGGGGGCGGTCCTACGAGCAGTACTTC.

This clonotype has a count of ten or more. The chain carries TRBV6-5 and TRBJ1-5, with TRBD1 as a possible D gene (5 bases). Per the germline V gene, CDR1 is MNHEY and CDR2 is SVGAGI. The germline V and J ends were trimmed by 6 bases and 4 bases, with 10 bases remaining between them. CDR3 length: 13 amino acids. This CDR3 reads CASRNGANQPQHF. The CDR3 DNA follows: TGTGCCAGCAGAAACGGGGCGAATCAGCCCCAGCATTTT.

The rearrangement uses TRBV7-2 and TRBJ1-1; D remains ambiguous. This CDR3 comprises 14 residues. Germline lookup yields CDR1 SGHTA and CDR2 FQGNSA. Trimming pared 3 bases from V and 2 bases from J, leaving 10 bases between. CDR3 in amino acids: CASSFLASNTEAFF. CDR3 nucleotide sequence: TGTGCCAGCAGCTTTCTGGCCTCAAACACTGAAGCTTTCTTT. Based on the CDR3 plus reference TRBV7-2 and TRBJ1-1, the full variable domain is GAGVSQSPSNKVTEKGKDVELRCDPISGHTALYWYRQSLGQGLEFLIYFQGNSAPDKSGLPSDRFSAERTGGSVSTLTIQRTQQEDSAVYLCASSFLASNTEAFFGQGTRLTVV.